The subject of this entry is one T cell receptor (beta chain). Its antigen remains unidentified. Some clones are missing from TCRdb's copy, which holds only in-frame ones; the method was immunoSEQ multiplex PCR. The sample carries roughly 160,000 clones, 80% to 90% recorded once. This entry belongs to a study of T cell responses to AZD1222 COVID-19 vaccine. Points from the study as a whole: At study baseline, merely six AZD1222 recipients were seropositive. Repertoire sampling was restricted to post-peak T cell response timepoints. Donors were mostly white British, more females; clonal diversity possibly underestimated.

Deletions cut 1 base from V and 7 bases from J, with 22 bases between. This CDR3 spans 17 amino acids. The germline gives CDR1 SNHLY, CDR2 FYNNEI. Sample: peripheral blood, taken on day 0 of AZD1222 vaccination. This sequence originates from an adult in good health. This chain connects TRBV2 to TRBJ1-2; possibly TRBD1 for D (5 bases). The CDR3 DNA sequence: TGTGCCAGCAGTGAAGGCGGGCTAGGGTTAAGGGGCAGTGGCTACACCTTC. Protein product: CASSEGGLGLRGSGYTF. The whole variable domain, filled in from reference TRBV2 and TRBJ1-2, reads EPEVTQTPSHQVTQMGQEVILRCVPISNHLYFYWYRQILGQKVEFLVSFYNNEISEKSEIFDDQFSVERPDGSNFTLKIRSTKLEDSAMYFCASSEGGLGLRGSGYTFGSGTRLTVV.